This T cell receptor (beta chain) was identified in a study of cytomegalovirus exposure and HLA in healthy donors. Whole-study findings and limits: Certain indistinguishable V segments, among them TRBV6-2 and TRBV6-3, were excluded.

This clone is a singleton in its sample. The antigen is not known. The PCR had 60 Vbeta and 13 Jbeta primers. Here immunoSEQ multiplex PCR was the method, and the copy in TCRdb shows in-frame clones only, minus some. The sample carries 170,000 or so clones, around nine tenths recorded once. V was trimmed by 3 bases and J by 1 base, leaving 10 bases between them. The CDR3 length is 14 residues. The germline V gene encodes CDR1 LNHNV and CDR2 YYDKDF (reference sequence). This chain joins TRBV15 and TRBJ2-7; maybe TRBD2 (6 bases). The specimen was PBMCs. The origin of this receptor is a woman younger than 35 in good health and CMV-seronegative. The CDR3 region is CATSRPEGSYEQYF. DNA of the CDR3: TGTGCCACCAGCAGGCCGGAGGGATCCTACGAGCAGTACTTC.